This TCR beta chain derives from a study of regulatory T cells in long-lasting Graves disease. Study in general: Patients with new Graves' disease had used antithyroid drugs below 3 months.

The CDR3 consists of 15 residues. Germline CDR1 LNHNV, CDR2 YYDKDF (reference sequence). The J segment lost 7 bases and the V segment lost 7 bases, leaving 6 bases of the junction unmatched. Arm-PCR of CDR3 regions and iRepertoire HTBI primers were the basis on which TCR beta libraries were built. Using its own MiXCR run on the multiplex PCR reads, TCRdb lists one record per CDR3 protein. Of 420,000 or so distinct CDR3 sequences listed, about 17% are singletons. Time point: newly diagnosed GD, antithyroid drugs for less than 3 months. Scientists built the TCR library using RNA that was extracted from PBMCs. These data were likewise used in another study, on T cells in Graves' hyperthyroidism and ophthalmopathy.

The rearrangement uses TRBV15 and TRBJ2-1; 14 bases are a match to TRBD2. This sequence originates from a woman aged 18-29 years with Graves disease. The specimen comprised peripheral blood mononuclear cells (PBMCs), sampled at new diagnosis, from a patient treated with antithyroid drugs. The CDR3 DNA reads TGTGCCACCAAGGGACTAGCGGGAGCCAGTAATGAGCAGTTCTTC. This sequence encodes CATKGLAGASNEQFF.